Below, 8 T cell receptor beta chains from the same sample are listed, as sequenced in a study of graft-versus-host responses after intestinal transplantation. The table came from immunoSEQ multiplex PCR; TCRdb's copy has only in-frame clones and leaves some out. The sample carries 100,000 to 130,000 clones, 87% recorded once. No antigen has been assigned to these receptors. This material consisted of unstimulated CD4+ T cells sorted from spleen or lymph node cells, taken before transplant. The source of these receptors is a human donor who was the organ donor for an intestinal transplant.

The CDR3 region is CASSLESGATHEQYF. The CDR3 DNA follows: TGTGCCAGCAGCTTGGAGTCAGGGGCGACGCACGAGCAGTACTTC. The rearrangement links TRBV5-6 to TRBJ2-7; tentatively, D is TRBD1 (6 bases). V dropped 0 bases and J dropped 5 bases, with 15 bases sitting between them. CDR3 size: 15 residues. Germline-derived CDR1 and CDR2 are SGHDT and YYEEEE.

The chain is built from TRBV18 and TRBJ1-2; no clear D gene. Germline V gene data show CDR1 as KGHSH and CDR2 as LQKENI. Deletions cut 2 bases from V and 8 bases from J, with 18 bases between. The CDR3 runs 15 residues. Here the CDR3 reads CASSPDLGLSYGYTF. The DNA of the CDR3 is TGTGCCAGCTCACCAGATCTAGGGCTTTCCTACGGCTACACCTTC.

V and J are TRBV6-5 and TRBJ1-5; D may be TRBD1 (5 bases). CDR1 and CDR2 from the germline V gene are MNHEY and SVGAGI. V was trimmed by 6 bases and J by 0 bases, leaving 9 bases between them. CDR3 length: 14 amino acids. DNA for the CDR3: TGTGCCAGCAGGACAGAATATAGCAATCAGCCCCAGCATTTT. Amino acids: CASRTEYSNQPQHF.

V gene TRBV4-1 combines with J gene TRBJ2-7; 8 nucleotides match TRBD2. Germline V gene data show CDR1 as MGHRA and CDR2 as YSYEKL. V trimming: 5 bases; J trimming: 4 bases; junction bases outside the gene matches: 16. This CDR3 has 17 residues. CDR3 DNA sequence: TGCGCCAGCAGCAATAACGAAGCGGGAGCAATTAGGTACGAGCAGTACTTC. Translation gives CASSNNEAGAIRYEQYF.

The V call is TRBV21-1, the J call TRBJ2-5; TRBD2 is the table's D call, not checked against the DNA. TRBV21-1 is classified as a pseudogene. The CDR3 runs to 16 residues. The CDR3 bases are TGTGCCAGCAGCAAAGGGAATAGCGGGGGGGGAGAGACCCAGTACTTC. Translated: CASSKGNSGGGETQYF.

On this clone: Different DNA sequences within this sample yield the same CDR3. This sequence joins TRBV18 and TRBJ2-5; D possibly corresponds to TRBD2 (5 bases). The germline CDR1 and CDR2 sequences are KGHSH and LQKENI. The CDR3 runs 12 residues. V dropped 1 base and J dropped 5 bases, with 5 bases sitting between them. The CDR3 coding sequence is TGTGCCAGCTCACCACGAGGGGAGACCCAGTACTTC. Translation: CASSPRGETQYF.

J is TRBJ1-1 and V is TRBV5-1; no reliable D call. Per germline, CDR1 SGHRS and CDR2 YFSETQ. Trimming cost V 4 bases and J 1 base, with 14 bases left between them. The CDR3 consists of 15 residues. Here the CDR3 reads CASSPWRAGNTEAFF. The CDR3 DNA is TGCGCCAGCAGCCCTTGGAGGGCGGGGAACACTGAAGCTTTCTTT.

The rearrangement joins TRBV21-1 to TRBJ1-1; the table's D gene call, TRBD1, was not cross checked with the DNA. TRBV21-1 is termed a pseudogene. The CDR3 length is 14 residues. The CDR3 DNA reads TGTGCCAGCTCCAACAGGGGGCAGGGGACTGAAGCTTTCTTT. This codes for CASSNRGQGTEAFF.